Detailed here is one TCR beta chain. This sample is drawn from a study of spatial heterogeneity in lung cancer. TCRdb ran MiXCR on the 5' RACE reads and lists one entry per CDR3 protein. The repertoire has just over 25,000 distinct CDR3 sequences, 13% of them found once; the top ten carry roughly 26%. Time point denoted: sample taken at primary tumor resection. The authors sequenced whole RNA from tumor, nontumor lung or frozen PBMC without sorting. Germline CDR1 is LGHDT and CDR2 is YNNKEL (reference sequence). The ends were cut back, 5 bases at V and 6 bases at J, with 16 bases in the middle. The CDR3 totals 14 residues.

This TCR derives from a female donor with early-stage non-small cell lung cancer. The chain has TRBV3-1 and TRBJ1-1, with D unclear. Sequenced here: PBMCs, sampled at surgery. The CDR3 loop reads CASSSGGRYAEAFF. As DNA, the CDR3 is TGTGCCAGCAGCTCGGGTGGGCGTTACGCTGAAGCTTTCTTT.